One sample yielded the 18 T cell receptor beta chains listed below, sequenced in a study of blood T cell repertoires in COVID-19. Sequencing was performed with immunoSEQ multiplex PCR; in TCRdb, only in-frame clones are kept and a portion is missing. Of roughly 140,000 clones in the sample, more than 85% are singletons; the top ten hold roughly 2.2%. Source material: peripheral blood. The receptors stem from a woman aged 70 to 79 with acute or convalescent COVID-19.

This chain's CDR3 is CASSFPLAGANTGELFF. CDR3 nucleotides: TGTGCCAGCAGCTTCCCACTTGCGGGGGCGAACACCGGGGAGCTGTTTTTT. The J gene is TRBJ2-2, the V gene TRBV3-1 (or the pseudogene TRBV3-2); 7 nucleotides agree with TRBD2. The CDR3 spans 17 residues. V gave up 5 bases and J gave up 0 bases; unmatched junction bases: 9. Germline lookup yields CDR1 LGHDT and CDR2 YNNKEL (reference sequence).

This clone has a single count. V usage is TRBV29-1 and J usage is TRBJ2-1; tentative D call: TRBD1 (5 bases). The CDR3 length is 16 residues. Germline loops: CDR1 SQVTM, CDR2 ANQGSEA. Between the trimmed V and J ends, which lost 3 bases and 4 bases, there was a span of 19 bases. The CDR3 DNA sequence: TGCAGCGTTGATGGGATCCTAAGGGGTTGGTACAATGAGCAGTTCTTC. It specifies CSVDGILRGWYNEQFF.

This sequence joins TRBV7-9 and TRBJ1-1; perhaps TRBD1 as D (5 bases). Trimming took 5 bases from V and 0 from J, leaving 7 bases between them. Germline V gene sequence: CDR1 SEHNR, CDR2 FQNEAQ (reference sequence). This CDR3 spans 13 amino acids. The CDR3 DNA reads TGTGCCAGCAGCCGGGGGATGAACACTGAAGCTTTCTTT. The encoded protein is CASSRGMNTEAFF.

The genes are TRBV13 and TRBJ2-7, with D possibly matching TRBD2 (5 bases). The CDR3 is 14 amino acids. Between the trimmed V and J ends, which lost 5 bases and 1 base, there was a span of 12 bases. Germline V gene sequence: CDR1 PRHDT, CDR2 FYEKMQ (reference sequence). For the CDR3, the DNA is TGTGCCAGCAGCCCCCGGACTCGATCCTACGAGCAGTACTTC. It codes for CASSPRTRSYEQYF.

The CDR3 DNA follows: TGTGCCAGTAGTAGGACAGGGGAATCACCCCTCCACTTT. Its translation is CASSRTGESPLHF. This rearrangement joins TRBV19 to TRBJ1-6; 9 bases map to TRBD1. V lost 4 bases and J lost 10; bases outside the gene matches: 2. Germline-derived CDR1 and CDR2 are LNHDA and SQIVND (reference sequence). The CDR3 has 13 residues.

V usage is TRBV18 and J usage is TRBJ2-2; 7 bases fit TRBD1. J lost 4 bases, V lost 6 bases, and 14 bases had no gene match. This CDR3 is built from 17 residues. Germline V gene data show CDR1 as KGHSH and CDR2 as LQKENI. For the CDR3, the DNA is TGTGCCAGCTCGTCCCAGGGGGTAGAAAGAAGCACCGGGGAGCTGTTTTTT. Encoded protein: CASSSQGVERSTGELFF.

Written as DNA, the CDR3 is TGCGCCAGCAGCCCTTTTTCCGCGGGGGGGCAGGAGACCCAGTACTTC. This gives the protein CASSPFSAGGQETQYF. V is TRBV4-1 and J is TRBJ2-5; 9 bases fit TRBD2. The CDR3 totals 16 residues. With V trimmed by 4 bases and J by 5 bases, 11 bases remained unmatched. Germline lookup yields CDR1 MGHRA and CDR2 YSYEKL.

The V call is TRBV11-2, the J call TRBJ1-2; 10 bases agree with TRBD1. The CDR3 is 14 amino acids. V trimming: 3 bases; J trimming: 7 bases; junction bases outside the gene matches: 5. Germline lookup yields CDR1 SGHAT and CDR2 FQNNGV. The CDR3 DNA is TGTGCCAGCAGCTTCACCGGGACAGGGGTTGGCTACACCTTC. This translates into CASSFTGTGVGYTF.

The chain uses TRBV18 and TRBJ1-2, with D possibly matching TRBD1 (6 bases). The germline V and J ends were trimmed by 3 bases and 4 bases, with 15 bases remaining between them. Germline CDR1 is KGHSH and CDR2 is LQKENI. This CDR3 has 15 amino acids. CDR3 DNA: TGTGCCAGCTCACCGACCCGGGACAACTCCTATGGCTACACCTTC. It yields the protein CASSPTRDNSYGYTF.

This chain connects TRBV18 to TRBJ2-3; 12 bases are shared with TRBD1. The germline V gene has CDR1 KGHSH and CDR2 LQKENI. With V trimmed by 1 base and J by 6 bases, 5 bases remained unmatched. The CDR3 runs to 16 residues. CDR3 sequence (DNA): TGTGCCAGCTCACCACTGGGACAGGGGGCTGCGGATACGCAGTATTTT. Translated, it gives CASSPLGQGAADTQYF.

In this sample, this clone turned up a few times. This chain connects TRBV24-1 to TRBJ2-1, with 7 bases lining up with TRBD1. Germline-derived CDR1 and CDR2 are KGHDR and SFDVKD. V was clipped by 10 bases and J by 8 bases; unmatched bases: 4. The CDR3 has 11 amino acids. The CDR3 protein is CATQTGDEQFF. The CDR3 nucleotides are TGTGCCACACAAACAGGGGATGAGCAGTTCTTC.

The chain joins TRBV5-5 to TRBJ2-1; TRBD1 matches 10 bases. The junction had 10 bases not matched to a gene; V was cut back by 4 bases and J by 6 bases. The CDR3 sequence is 16 residues long. Germline values: CDR1 SGHKS, CDR2 YYEKEE (reference sequence). DNA for the CDR3: TGTGCCAGCAGCGATCTCAAGGGGACAGGGGTCAATGAGCAGTTCTTC. This encodes CASSDLKGTGVNEQFF. Filled out from reference TRBV5-5 and TRBJ2-1, the complete variable domain reads DAGVTQSPTHLIKTRGQQVTLRCSPISGHKSVSWYQQVLGQGPQFIFQYYEKEERGRGNFPDRFSARQFPNYSSELNVNALLLGDSALYLCASSDLKGTGVNEQFFGPGTRLTVL.

The chain employs TRBV7-8 and TRBJ1-4; TRBD1 aligns across 7 bases. Germline V gene lookup returns CDR1 SGHVS and CDR2 FQNEAQ. The trim removed 5 bases at V and 13 bases at J, leaving 13 bases unmatched. CDR3 length equals 14 residues. The CDR3 region has the DNA TGTGCCAGCAGCCTAGGAGGAGCGCGGGACAGACTGTTTTTT. Protein product: CASSLGGARDRLFF.

This clone was observed a handful of times. The chain uses TRBV14 and TRBJ2-4, with a possible D match to TRBD2 (7 bases). The length of the CDR3 is 15 residues. Germline V CDR1 and CDR2: SGHDN, FVKESK. Trimming stripped 4 bases from V and 6 bases from J, with 16 bases between. The chain's CDR3 is CASSPFQGGGNIQYF. CDR3 sequence (DNA): TGTGCCAGCAGCCCTTTCCAGGGAGGGGGAAACATTCAGTACTTC. The complete variable domain, with remaining parts taken from reference TRBV14 and TRBJ2-4, reads EAGVTQFPSHSVIEKGQTVTLRCDPISGHDNLYWYRRVMGKEIKFLLHFVKESKQDESGMPNNRFLAERTGGTYSTLKVQPAELEDSGVYFCASSPFQGGGNIQYFGAGTRLSVL.

This chain uses TRBV4-1 with TRBJ1-2; D is undetermined. The CDR3 consists of 16 residues. Germline CDR1 reads MGHRA; CDR2 reads YSYEKL. Trimming left V 0 bases short and J 6 bases short, with 17 bases between. CDR3: CASSQELNSRADGYTF. CDR3 in DNA: TGCGCCAGCAGCCAAGAATTGAACTCGCGGGCGGATGGCTACACCTTC.

The rearrangement uses TRBV5-1 and TRBJ2-3; the match to TRBD1 covers 11 bases. Germline V gene sequence: CDR1 SGHRS, CDR2 YFSETQ. J gave up 6 bases and V 3 bases, and 3 bases lay outside the gene matches. This CDR3 has 14 residues. The CDR3 protein is CASSSGQGADTQYF. The CDR3 nucleotides read TGCGCCAGCAGCTCCGGACAGGGGGCGGATACGCAGTATTTT.

The V call is TRBV6-5, the J call TRBJ1-6; TRBD1 matches 8 bases. V was pared by 2 bases and J by 9 bases, with 6 bases of the junction left unmatched. This CDR3 contains 15 residues. The germline V gene encodes CDR1 MNHEY and CDR2 SVGAGI. The CDR3 nucleotides are TGTGCCAGCAGTTACGATCGGACAGGGAGTTCACCCCTCCACTTT. Translating gives CASSYDRTGSSPLHF.

This chain uses TRBV5-1 with TRBJ1-5; 10 bases are shared with TRBD1. This CDR3 contains 15 residues. Germline loops: CDR1 SGHRS, CDR2 YFSETQ. Trimming took 4 bases from V and 3 from J; bases not matched to a gene: 4. The CDR3 nucleotides are TGCGCCAGCAGCACCGGGACAGGGGACAATCAGCCCCAGCATTTT. The encoded protein is CASSTGTGDNQPQHF.